This T cell receptor (beta chain) was recorded in a study of blood T cell repertoires in COVID-19. Study summary: Material from acute and convalescent COVID-19 was sourced from the United States, Italy and Spain. PBMCs, B-cell-depleted T cells, or T cells were the source of the cDNA or gDNA that made up the material.

The CDR3 runs to 11 residues. Germline lookup yields CDR1 LGHDT and CDR2 YNNKEL (reference sequence). The V end was cut by 3 bases, the J end by 5 bases, with 4 bases between. Authors' processing steps: For nucleated cells, counts were estimated from reference gene primer amplification. Generated by immunoSEQ multiplex PCR, the TCRdb table keeps only in-frame clones and is missing some. D and trimming were read from the DNA, whereas the V and J calls and clone size are those reported in that table. The data contain hundreds of thousands of clones, around 83% of them singletons. The source is a man older than 75 with acute or convalescent COVID-19. Specimen: peripheral blood. The rearrangement joins TRBV3-1 (or the pseudogene TRBV3-2) to TRBJ1-2; unclear D gene. The CDR3 here is CASSQEYGYTF. The CDR3, as DNA: TGTGCCAGCAGCCAGGAGTATGGCTACACCTTC.